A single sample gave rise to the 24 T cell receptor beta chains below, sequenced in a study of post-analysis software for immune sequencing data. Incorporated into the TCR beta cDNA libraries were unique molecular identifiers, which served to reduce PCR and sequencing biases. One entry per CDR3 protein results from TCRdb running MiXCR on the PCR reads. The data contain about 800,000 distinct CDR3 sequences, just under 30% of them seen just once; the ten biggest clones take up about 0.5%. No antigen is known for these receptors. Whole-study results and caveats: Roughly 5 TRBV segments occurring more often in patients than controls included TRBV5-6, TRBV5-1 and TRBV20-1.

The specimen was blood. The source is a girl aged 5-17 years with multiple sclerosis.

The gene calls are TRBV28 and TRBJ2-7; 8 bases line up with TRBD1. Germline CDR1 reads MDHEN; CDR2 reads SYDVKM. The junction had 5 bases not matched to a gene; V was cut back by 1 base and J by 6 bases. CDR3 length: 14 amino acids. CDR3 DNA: TGTGCCAGCAGTTTATTAAGACAGGGGAGCGAGCAGTACTTC. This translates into CASSLLRQGSEQYF.

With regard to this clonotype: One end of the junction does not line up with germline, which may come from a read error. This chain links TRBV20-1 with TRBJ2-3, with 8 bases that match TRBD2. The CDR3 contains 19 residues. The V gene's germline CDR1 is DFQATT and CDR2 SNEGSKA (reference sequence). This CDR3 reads CSACTELGRSGRLTDTRYF. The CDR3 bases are TGCAGTGCTTGTACCGAGCTGGGTCGGAGCGGGAGACTCACAGATACGCGGTATTTT.

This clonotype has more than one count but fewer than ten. In nucleotides, the CDR3 is TGTGCCAGCACACTCGACCCGGGGGGAGAGACCCAGTACTTC. Amino acid sequence: CASTLDPGGETQYF. J is TRBJ2-5 and V is TRBV11-2; TRBD2 agrees at 7 bases. Germline assignment: CDR1 SGHAT and CDR2 FQNNGV. The CDR3 extends over 14 amino acids. The V segment lost 7 bases and the J segment 4 bases; nucleotides outside the gene matches: 9.

CDR3 in DNA: TGTGCCAGCAGCCGACGTTCCGAGGGAGCTTTCTTT. The encoded protein is CASSRRSEGAFF. The chain has TRBV3-1 and TRBJ1-1, with D unresolved. Trimming left V 4 bases short and J 10 bases short, with 13 bases between. CDR3 length equals 12 residues. Germline CDR1 is LGHDT and CDR2 is YNNKEL (reference sequence).

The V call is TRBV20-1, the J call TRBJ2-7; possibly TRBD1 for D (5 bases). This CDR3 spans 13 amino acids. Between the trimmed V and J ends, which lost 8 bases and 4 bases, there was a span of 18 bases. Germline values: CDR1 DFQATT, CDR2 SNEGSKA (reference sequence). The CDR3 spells CSTLPQGRYEQYF. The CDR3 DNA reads TGCAGTACCCTCCCCCAGGGTCGGTACGAGCAGTACTTC.

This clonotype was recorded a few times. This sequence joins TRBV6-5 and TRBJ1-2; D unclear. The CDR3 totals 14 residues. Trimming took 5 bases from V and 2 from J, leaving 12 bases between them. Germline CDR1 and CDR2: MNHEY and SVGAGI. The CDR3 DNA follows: TGTGCCAGCAGTGCCCGGGCAAAAAACTATGGCTACACCTTC. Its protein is CASSARAKNYGYTF.

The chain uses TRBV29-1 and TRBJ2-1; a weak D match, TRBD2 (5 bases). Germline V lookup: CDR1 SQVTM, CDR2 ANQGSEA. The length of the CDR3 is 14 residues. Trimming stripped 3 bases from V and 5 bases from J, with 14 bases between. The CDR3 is CSVEWRERDNEQFF. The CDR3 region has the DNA TGCAGCGTTGAGTGGCGAGAGAGGGACAATGAGCAGTTCTTC.

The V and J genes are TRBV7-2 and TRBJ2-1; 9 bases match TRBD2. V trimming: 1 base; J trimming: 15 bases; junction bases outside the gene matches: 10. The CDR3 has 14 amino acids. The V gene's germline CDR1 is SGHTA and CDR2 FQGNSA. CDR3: CASSLGPLAGYPFF. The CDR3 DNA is TGTGCCAGCAGCTTAGGGCCCCTAGCGGGATACCCGTTCTTC.

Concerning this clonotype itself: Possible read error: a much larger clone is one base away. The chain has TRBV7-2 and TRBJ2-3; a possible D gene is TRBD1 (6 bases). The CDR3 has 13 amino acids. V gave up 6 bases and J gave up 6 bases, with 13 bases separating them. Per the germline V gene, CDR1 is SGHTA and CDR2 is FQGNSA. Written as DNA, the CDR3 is TGTGCCAGCAGTCCGGACAGTTTCGATACGCAGTATTTT. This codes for CASSPDSFDTQYF.

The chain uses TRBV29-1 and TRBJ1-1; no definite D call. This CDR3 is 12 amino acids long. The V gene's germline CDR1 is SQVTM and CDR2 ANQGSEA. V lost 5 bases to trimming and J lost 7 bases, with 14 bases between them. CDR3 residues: CSVTPGYVEAFF. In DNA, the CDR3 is TGCAGCGTTACCCCGGGGTATGTTGAAGCTTTCTTT.

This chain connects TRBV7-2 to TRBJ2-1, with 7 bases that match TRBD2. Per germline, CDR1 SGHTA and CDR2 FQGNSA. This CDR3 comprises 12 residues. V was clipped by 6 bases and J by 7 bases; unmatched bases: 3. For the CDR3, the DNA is TGTGCCAGCAGGCAGGGAGGGAATGAGCAGTTCTTC. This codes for CASRQGGNEQFF.

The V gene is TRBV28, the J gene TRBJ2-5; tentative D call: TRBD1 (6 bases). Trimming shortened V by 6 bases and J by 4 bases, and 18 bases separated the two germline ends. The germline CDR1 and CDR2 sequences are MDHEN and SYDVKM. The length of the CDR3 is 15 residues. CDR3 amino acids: CASSKRTDARETQYF. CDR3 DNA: TGTGCCAGCAGCAAAAGGACAGACGCCAGAGAGACCCAGTACTTC.

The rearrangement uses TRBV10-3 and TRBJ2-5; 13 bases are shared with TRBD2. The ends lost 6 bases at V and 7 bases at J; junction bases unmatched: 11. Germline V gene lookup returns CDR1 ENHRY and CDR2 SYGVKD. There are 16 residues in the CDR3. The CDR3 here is CAISLAGLAGRGTQYF. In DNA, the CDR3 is TGTGCCATCAGCCTGGCGGGACTAGCGGGGAGGGGGACCCAGTACTTC.

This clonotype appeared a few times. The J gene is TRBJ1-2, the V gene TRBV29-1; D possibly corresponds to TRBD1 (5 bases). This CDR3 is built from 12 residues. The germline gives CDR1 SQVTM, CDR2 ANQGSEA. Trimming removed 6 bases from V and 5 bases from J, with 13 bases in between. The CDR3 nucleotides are TGCAGCGTGAGAAACAGGATGTATGGCTACACCTTC. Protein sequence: CSVRNRMYGYTF.

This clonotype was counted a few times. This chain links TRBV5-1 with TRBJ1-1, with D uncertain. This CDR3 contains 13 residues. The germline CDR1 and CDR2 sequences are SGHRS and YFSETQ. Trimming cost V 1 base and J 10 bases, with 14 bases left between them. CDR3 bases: TGCGCCAGCAGCTTGTGGGGTCCCGCAGGAGCTTTCTTT. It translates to CASSLWGPAGAFF.

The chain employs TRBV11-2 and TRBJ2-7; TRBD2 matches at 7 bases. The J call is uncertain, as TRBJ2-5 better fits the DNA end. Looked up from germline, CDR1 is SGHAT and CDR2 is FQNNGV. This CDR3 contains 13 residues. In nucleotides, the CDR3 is TGTGCCAGCAGCCGAGGGGAGGGAGAGACCCAGTACTTC. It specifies CASSRGEGETQYF.

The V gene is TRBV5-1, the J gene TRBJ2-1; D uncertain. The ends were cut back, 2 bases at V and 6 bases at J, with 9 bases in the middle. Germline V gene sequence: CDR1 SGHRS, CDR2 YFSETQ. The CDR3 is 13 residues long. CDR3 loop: CASSFQVGNEQFF. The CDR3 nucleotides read TGCGCCAGCAGCTTTCAGGTCGGCAATGAGCAGTTCTTC.

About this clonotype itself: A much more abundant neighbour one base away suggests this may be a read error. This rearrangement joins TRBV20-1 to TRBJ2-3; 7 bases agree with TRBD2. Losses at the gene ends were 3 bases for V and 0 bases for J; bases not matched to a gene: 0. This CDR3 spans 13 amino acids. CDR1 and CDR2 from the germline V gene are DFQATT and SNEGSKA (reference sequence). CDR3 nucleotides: TGCAGTGCTAGGCGGGAGAGCACAGATACGCAGTATTTT. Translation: CSARRESTDTQYF.

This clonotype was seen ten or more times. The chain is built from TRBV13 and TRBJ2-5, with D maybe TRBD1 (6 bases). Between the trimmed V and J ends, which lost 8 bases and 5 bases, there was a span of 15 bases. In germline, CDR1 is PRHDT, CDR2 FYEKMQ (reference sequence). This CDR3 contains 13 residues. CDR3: CASSRDNRETQYF. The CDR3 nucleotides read TGTGCCAGCTCTCGGGACAATCGGGAGACCCAGTACTTC.

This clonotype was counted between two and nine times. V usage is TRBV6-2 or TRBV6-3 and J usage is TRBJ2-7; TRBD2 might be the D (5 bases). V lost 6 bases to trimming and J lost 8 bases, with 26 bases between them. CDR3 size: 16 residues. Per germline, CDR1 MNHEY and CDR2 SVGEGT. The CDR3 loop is CASRDGVGGPGVQQYF. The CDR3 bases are TGTGCCAGCAGGGATGGGGTCGGAGGCCCTGGCGTGCAGCAGTACTTC.

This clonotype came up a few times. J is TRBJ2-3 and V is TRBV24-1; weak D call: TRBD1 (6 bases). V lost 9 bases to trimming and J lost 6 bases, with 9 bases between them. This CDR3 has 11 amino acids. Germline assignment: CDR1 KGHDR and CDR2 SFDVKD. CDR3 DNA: TGTGCCACCGCCAGGGGCGATACGCAGTATTTT. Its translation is CATARGDTQYF.

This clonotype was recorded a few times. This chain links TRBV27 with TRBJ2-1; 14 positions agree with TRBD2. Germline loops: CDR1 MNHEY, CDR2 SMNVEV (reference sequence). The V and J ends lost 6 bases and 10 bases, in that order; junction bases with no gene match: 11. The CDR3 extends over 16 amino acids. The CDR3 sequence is CASREQVGLAGGEQFF. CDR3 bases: TGTGCCAGCAGGGAACAGGTCGGACTAGCGGGAGGCGAGCAGTTCTTC.

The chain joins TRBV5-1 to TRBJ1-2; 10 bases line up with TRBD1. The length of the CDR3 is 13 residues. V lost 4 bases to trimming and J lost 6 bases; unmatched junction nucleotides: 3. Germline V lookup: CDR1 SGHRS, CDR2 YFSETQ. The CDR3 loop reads CASSTGTGDGYTF. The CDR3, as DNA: TGCGCCAGCAGCACGGGGACAGGGGATGGCTACACCTTC.

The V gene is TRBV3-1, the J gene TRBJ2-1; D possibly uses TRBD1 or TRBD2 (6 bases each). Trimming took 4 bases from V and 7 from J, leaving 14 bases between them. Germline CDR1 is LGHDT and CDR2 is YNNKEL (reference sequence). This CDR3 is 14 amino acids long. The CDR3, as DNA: TGTGCCAGCAGCCCCCCGAGAGGGGGGAATGAGCAGTTCTTC. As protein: CASSPPRGGNEQFF.